This TCR beta chain stems from a study of CD8 T cells in Susac syndrome. General study results and limits: That the number of individuals in its TCR sequencing and HLA analysis was relatively small was acknowledged by the study.

The T cells that were sequenced for TCR beta were CD8+ and CD4+ cells from blood. Both CD4+ and CD8+ T cells were negatively isolated, and TEMRA cells underwent FACS enrichment. This clonotype was observed once. The antigen is not known. The germline CDR1 and CDR2 sequences are SGHTA and FQGNSA. The CDR3 has 15 residues. The V end was cut by 1 base, the J end by 4 bases, with 11 bases between. It was with random hexamers that roughly 0.45 to 1 ug RNA was reverse transcribed. TCRdb independently ran MiXCR on the immunoSEQ multiplex PCR reads; one entry per CDR3 protein. This sample has approximately 190,000 distinct CDR3 sequences, with over 85% found just once.

The sample comprised CD4+ T cells from PBMCs. The V and J genes are TRBV7-2 and TRBJ1-3; a possible D gene is TRBD1 (5 bases). This TCR came from a human donor in good health. CDR3 nucleotide sequence: TGTGCCAGCAGCTTAGACGGGGGAGCCGGAAACACCATATATTTT. This translates into CASSLDGGAGNTIYF.